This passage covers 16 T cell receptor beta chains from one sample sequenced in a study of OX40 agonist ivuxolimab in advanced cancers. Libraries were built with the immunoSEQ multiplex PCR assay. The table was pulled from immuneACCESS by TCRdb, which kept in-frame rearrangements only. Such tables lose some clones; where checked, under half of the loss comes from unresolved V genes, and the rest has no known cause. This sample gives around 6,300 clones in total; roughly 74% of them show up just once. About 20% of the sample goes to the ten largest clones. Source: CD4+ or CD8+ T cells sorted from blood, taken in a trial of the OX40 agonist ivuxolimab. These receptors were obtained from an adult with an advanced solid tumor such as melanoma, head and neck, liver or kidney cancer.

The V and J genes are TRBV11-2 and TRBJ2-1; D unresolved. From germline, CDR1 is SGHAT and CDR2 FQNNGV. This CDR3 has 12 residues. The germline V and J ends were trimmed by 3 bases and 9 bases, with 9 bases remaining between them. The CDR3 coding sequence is TGTGCCAGCAGCTTCTGGGGATCTGAGCAGTTCTTC. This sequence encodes CASSFWGSEQFF. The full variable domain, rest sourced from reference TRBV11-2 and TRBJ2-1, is EAGVAQSPRYKIIEKRQSVAFWCNPISGHATLYWYQQILGQGPKLLIQFQNNGVVDDSQLPKDRFSAERLKGVDSTLKIQPAKLEDSAVYLCASSFWGSEQFFGPGTRLTVL.

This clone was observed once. The CDR3 coding sequence is TGCAGCGGCGATGAATGGGCCGGCTATGGCTACACCTTC. It translates to CSGDEWAGYGYTF. This chain uses TRBV29-1 with TRBJ1-2, with D hard to call. The CDR3 contains 13 residues. Germline CDR1 is SQVTM and CDR2 is ANQGSEA. Trimming removed 7 bases from V and 4 bases from J, with 16 bases in between.

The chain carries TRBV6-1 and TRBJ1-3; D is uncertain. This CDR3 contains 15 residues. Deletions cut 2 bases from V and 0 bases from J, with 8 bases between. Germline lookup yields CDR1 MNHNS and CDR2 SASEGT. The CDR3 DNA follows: TGTGCCAGCAGTGAAATTCAGTACTCTGGAAACACCATATATTTT. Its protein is CASSEIQYSGNTIYF.

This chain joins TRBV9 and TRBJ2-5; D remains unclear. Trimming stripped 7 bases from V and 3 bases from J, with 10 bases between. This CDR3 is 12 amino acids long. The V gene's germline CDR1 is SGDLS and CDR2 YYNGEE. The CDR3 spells CASAWVKETQYF. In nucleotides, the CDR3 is TGTGCCAGCGCGTGGGTTAAAGAGACCCAGTACTTC.

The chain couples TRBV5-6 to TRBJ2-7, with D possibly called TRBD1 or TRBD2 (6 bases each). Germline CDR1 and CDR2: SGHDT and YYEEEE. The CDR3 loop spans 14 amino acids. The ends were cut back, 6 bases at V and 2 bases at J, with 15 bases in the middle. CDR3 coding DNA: TGTGCCAGCACCTGGGGGGCAGGGGCCTACGAGCAGTACTTC. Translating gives CASTWGAGAYEQYF. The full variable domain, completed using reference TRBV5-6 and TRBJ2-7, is DAGVTQSPTHLIKTRGQQVTLRCSPKSGHDTVSWYQQALGQGPQFIFQYYEEEERQRGNFPDRFSGHQFPNYSSELNVNALLLGDSALYLCASTWGAGAYEQYFGPGTRLTVT.

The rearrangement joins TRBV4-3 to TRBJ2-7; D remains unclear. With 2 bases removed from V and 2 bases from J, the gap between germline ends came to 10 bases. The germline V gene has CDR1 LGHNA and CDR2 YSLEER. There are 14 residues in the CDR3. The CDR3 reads CASSQFSGAYEQYF. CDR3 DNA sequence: TGCGCCAGCAGCCAATTTAGTGGGGCCTACGAGCAGTACTTC.

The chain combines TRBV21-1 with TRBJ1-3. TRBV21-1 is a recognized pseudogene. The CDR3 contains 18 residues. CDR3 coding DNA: TGTGCCAGCAGCAATGGGGTTGAGGAGGGGCCGTCTGGAAACACCATATATTTT. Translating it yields CASSNGVEEGPSGNTIYF.

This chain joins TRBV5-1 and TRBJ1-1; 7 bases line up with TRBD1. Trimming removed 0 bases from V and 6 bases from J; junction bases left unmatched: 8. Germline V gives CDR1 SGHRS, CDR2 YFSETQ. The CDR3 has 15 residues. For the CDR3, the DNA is TGCGCCAGCAGCTTGGTCGACGGGACAGCCGCTGAAGCTTTCTTT. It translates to CASSLVDGTAAEAFF.

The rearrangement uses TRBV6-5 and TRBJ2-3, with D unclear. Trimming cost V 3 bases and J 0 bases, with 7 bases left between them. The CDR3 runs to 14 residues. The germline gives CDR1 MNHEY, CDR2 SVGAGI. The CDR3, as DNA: TGTGCCAGCAGTTATACTACTAGCACAGATACGCAGTATTTT. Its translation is CASSYTTSTDTQYF.

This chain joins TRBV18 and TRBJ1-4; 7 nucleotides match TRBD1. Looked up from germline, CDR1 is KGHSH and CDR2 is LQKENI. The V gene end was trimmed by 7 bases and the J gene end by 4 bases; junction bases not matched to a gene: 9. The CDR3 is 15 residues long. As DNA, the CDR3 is TGTGCCAGCTTCAACCGGGACAGACTTAATGAAAAACTGTTTTTT. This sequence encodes CASFNRDRLNEKLFF.

In DNA, the CDR3 is TGTGCCAGCAGCACAGAAAACAGGGATGAGCAGTTCTTC. Residues: CASSTENRDEQFF. V gene TRBV9 combines with J gene TRBJ2-1; TRBD1 is a possible D gene (6 bases). The germline V gene encodes CDR1 SGDLS and CDR2 YYNGEE. CDR3 length equals 13 residues. Trimming removed 4 bases from V and 8 bases from J, with 13 bases in between.

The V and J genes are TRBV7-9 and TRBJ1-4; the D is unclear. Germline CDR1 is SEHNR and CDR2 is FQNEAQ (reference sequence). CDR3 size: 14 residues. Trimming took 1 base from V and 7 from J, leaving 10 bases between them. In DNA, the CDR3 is TGTGCCAGCAGCTTAGAGGGAGGATCTGAAAAACTGTTTTTT. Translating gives CASSLEGGSEKLFF.

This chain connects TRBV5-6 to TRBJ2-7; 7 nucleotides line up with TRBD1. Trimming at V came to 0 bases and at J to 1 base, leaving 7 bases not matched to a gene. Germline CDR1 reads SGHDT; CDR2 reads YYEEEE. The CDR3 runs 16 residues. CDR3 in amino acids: CASSLAGTVISYEQYF. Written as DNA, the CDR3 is TGTGCCAGCAGCTTGGCCGGGACAGTTATTTCCTACGAGCAGTACTTC.

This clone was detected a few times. The CDR3 spells CASSPDSEQYF. The CDR3 DNA reads TGTGCCAGCAGCCCTGACAGCGAGCAGTACTTC. The rearrangement links TRBV6-5 to TRBJ2-7; a possible D gene is TRBD1 (5 bases). V lost 6 bases and J lost 6, with 9 bases in between. Germline loops: CDR1 MNHEY, CDR2 SVGAGI. The CDR3 is made up of 11 amino acids.

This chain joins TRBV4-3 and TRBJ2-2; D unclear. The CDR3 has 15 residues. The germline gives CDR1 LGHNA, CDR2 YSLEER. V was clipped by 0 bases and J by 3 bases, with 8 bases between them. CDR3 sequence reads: CASSQDLSDTGELFF. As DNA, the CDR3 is TGCGCCAGCAGCCAAGATCTTTCAGACACCGGGGAGCTGTTTTTT.

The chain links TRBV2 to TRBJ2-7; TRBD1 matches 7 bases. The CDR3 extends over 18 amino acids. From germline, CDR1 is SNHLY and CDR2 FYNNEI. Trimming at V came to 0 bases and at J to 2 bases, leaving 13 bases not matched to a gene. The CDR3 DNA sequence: TGTGCCAGCAGTGAAGCGCTTCGGCGACAGGGAACAACCTACGAGCAGTACTTC. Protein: CASSEALRRQGTTYEQYF. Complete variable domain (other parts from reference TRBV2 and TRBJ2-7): EPEVTQTPSHQVTQMGQEVILRCVPISNHLYFYWYRQILGQKVEFLVSFYNNEISEKSEIFDDQFSVERPDGSNFTLKIRSTKLEDSAMYFCASSEALRRQGTTYEQYFGPGTRLTVT.